The 30 T cell receptor beta chains below all came from one sample that was sequenced in a study of PD-1 blockade in classical Hodgkin lymphoma. Each patient experienced a relapse that followed autologous stem cell transplantation, and brentuximab vedotin exposure varied. TCRdb keeps only in-frame clones here, not all; method: immunoSEQ multiplex PCR. The sample has around 19,000 clones; 75% to 85% are singletons. The sequences come from peripheral blood mononuclear cells (PBMCs), collected before the second cycle of nivolumab. The source of these receptors is a human donor with classical Hodgkin lymphoma.

This chain joins TRBV19 and TRBJ1-2; 10 bases agree with TRBD1. V lost 5 bases, J lost 4 bases, and 10 bases stayed unmatched. CDR1 and CDR2 from the germline V gene are LNHDA and SQIVND (reference sequence). This CDR3 contains 16 residues. Here the CDR3 reads CASSLSGTGETYGYTF. CDR3 sequence (DNA): TGTGCCAGTAGTTTAAGCGGGACAGGGGAGACCTATGGCTACACCTTC.

This clone was detected only once. The CDR3 protein is CASSYIGDTDTQYF. The CDR3 bases are TGTGCCAGCAGTTACATTGGTGACACAGATACGCAGTATTTT. V and J are TRBV6-5 and TRBJ2-3, with D uncertain. The V and J ends lost 2 bases and 2 bases respectively, with 8 bases between them. The CDR3 has 14 residues. Germline values: CDR1 MNHEY, CDR2 SVGAGI.

This chain uses TRBV6-6 with TRBJ2-7; the D is unclear. The CDR3 has 15 residues. The germline V gene has CDR1 MNHNY and CDR2 SVGAGI (reference sequence). V dropped 3 bases and J dropped 2 bases, with 14 bases sitting between them. CDR3 amino acids: CASSYLAGTAYEQYF. For the CDR3, the DNA is TGTGCCAGCAGTTATCTGGCAGGAACCGCCTACGAGCAGTACTTC.

The CDR3 DNA sequence: TGTGCCAGCAGCGGGACAGGGGGCTACGAGCAGTACTTC. Amino acid sequence: CASSGTGGYEQYF. The rearrangement uses TRBV13 and TRBJ2-7, with 11 bases lining up with TRBD1. The CDR3 extends over 13 amino acids. J lost 3 bases, V lost 5 bases, and 0 bases had no gene match. CDR1 and CDR2 (germline): PRHDT, FYEKMQ (reference sequence).

The chain uses TRBV10-1 and TRBJ1-5; no clear D. V gave up 10 bases and J gave up 0 bases, with 10 bases separating them. The germline CDR1 and CDR2 sequences are WNHNN and SYGVQD (reference sequence). The CDR3 is made up of 13 amino acids. For the CDR3, the DNA is TGCGCCATCCCAGATCCTAGCAATCAGCCCCAGCATTTT. The encoded protein is CAIPDPSNQPQHF.

The chain combines TRBV2 with TRBJ2-7, with D maybe TRBD2 (6 bases). The CDR3 is made up of 15 amino acids. Germline V gene lookup returns CDR1 SNHLY and CDR2 FYNNEI. Trimming took off 4 bases at V and 3 bases at J, with 16 bases between the two ends. CDR3 sequence reads: CASSGGLSRDYEQYF. Written as DNA, the CDR3 is TGTGCCAGCAGTGGGGGACTGTCAAGAGACTACGAGCAGTACTTC.

The chain links TRBV15 to TRBJ1-3, with a weak D call TRBD1 (6 bases). The CDR3 is 17 residues long. Germline lookup yields CDR1 LNHNV and CDR2 YYDKDF (reference sequence). The V end lost 1 base, the J end lost 2 bases, and 15 bases lay between the germline ends. CDR3 amino acids: CATSRAPLNRAGNTIYF. As DNA, the CDR3 is TGTGCCACCAGCAGAGCCCCCCTGAACAGGGCTGGAAACACCATATATTTT. The full variable domain, completed using reference TRBV15 and TRBJ1-3, is DAMVIQNPRYQVTQFGKPVTLSCSQTLNHNVMYWYQQKSSQAPKLLFHYYDKDFNNEADTPDNFQSRRPNTSFCFLDIRSPGLGDTAMYLCATSRAPLNRAGNTIYFGEGSWLTVV.

The V gene is TRBV6-5, the J gene TRBJ2-5, with D perhaps TRBD1 or TRBD2 (5 bases each). With 5 bases removed from V and 5 bases from J, the gap between germline ends came to 18 bases. The germline V gene encodes CDR1 MNHEY and CDR2 SVGAGI. There are 15 residues in the CDR3. CDR3 in DNA: TGTGCCAGCAGTCGGGGTGGGGGAGCACGGGAGACCCAGTACTTC. Amino acids: CASSRGGGARETQYF.

The chain employs TRBV6-1 and TRBJ2-2, with 8 bases lining up with TRBD1. This CDR3 comprises 14 residues. Per the germline V gene, CDR1 is MNHNS and CDR2 is SASEGT. V was pared by 5 bases and J by 6 bases, with 5 bases of the junction left unmatched. The CDR3 region has the DNA TGTGCCAGCAGTCCCGTACAGGGGGCCGGGGAGCTGTTTTTT. It codes for CASSPVQGAGELFF.

CDR3 sequence reads: CASSRTSSYEQYF. CDR3 nucleotide sequence: TGTGCCAGCAGCAGGACGTCGTCCTACGAGCAGTACTTC. The chain combines TRBV7-9 with TRBJ2-7; D unresolved. V dropped 5 bases and J dropped 1 base, with 9 bases sitting between them. The CDR3 consists of 13 residues. CDR1 is SEHNR, CDR2 FQNEAQ, per germline (reference sequence).

The CDR3 DNA reads as TGTGCCAGTATTGCGAGGGGGGGCGGAGGCTACACCTTC. This translates into CASIARGGGGYTF. The J gene is TRBJ1-2, the V gene TRBV19; D possibly corresponds to TRBD1 (6 bases). The CDR3 runs to 13 residues. Trimming left V 7 bases short and J 8 bases short, with 17 bases between. Per germline, CDR1 LNHDA and CDR2 SQIVND (reference sequence).

The chain combines TRBV2 with TRBJ2-5; D is undetermined. The CDR3 loop spans 12 amino acids. Germline CDR1 and CDR2: SNHLY and FYNNEI. The germline V and J ends were trimmed by 10 bases and 2 bases, with 11 bases remaining between them. CDR3 residues: CATSGQQETQYF. CDR3 bases: TGTGCCACCTCCGGGCAGCAAGAGACCCAGTACTTC.

This chain links TRBV13 with TRBJ2-2; tentatively, D is TRBD1 or TRBD2 (5 bases each). This CDR3 is 14 amino acids long. Trimming took 2 bases from V and 3 from J, leaving 7 bases between them. Germline-derived CDR1 and CDR2 are PRHDT and FYEKMQ (reference sequence). CDR3 residues: CASSLQGDTGELFF. The CDR3 nucleotides are TGTGCCAGCAGCTTACAGGGAGACACCGGGGAGCTGTTTTTT.

The chain recombines TRBV7-2 with TRBJ2-5, with unresolved D. Trimming pared 3 bases from V and 5 bases from J, leaving 7 bases between. Germline CDR1 SGHTA, CDR2 FQGNSA. The CDR3 covers 12 residues. CDR3 in amino acids: CASSFGGETQYF. CDR3 bases: TGTGCCAGCAGCTTTGGTGGGGAGACCCAGTACTTC.

V usage is TRBV29-1 and J usage is TRBJ1-1; D remains unclear. Germline values: CDR1 SQVTM, CDR2 ANQGSEA. Trimming shortened V by 2 bases and J by 0 bases, and 4 bases separated the two germline ends. The CDR3 runs 12 residues. CDR3: CSVELVNTEAFF. CDR3 in DNA: TGCAGCGTTGAACTGGTGAACACTGAAGCTTTCTTT.

By share of the sample, this clone is large. The chain uses TRBV5-1 and TRBJ2-7; 7 bases are a match to TRBD2. Germline lookup yields CDR1 SGHRS and CDR2 YFSETQ. The CDR3 length is 15 residues. The V segment lost 5 bases and the J segment 3 bases; nucleotides outside the gene matches: 11. CDR3 region: CASRVSGSTVYEQYF. The CDR3 DNA reads TGCGCCAGCAGGGTTAGCGGGTCTACCGTCTACGAGCAGTACTTC.

The rearrangement links TRBV23-1 to TRBJ1-4, with D perhaps TRBD1 (6 bases). TRBV23-1 is flagged as an ORF with uncertain function. This CDR3 has 16 amino acids. Trimming removed 4 bases from V and 3 bases from J, with 15 bases in between. The CDR3 DNA is TGCGCCAGCAGTCCCCGGGGACAATCCCCTAATGAAAAACTGTTTTTT. It encodes CASSPRGQSPNEKLFF.

The chain uses TRBV30 and TRBJ2-4, with TRBD2 as a possible D gene (6 bases). The end of the DNA fits TRBJ2-7 better, so the J call may be wrong. CDR3 size: 11 residues. Germline assignment: CDR1 GTSNPN and CDR2 SVGIG (reference sequence). The CDR3 loop is CAWSSGGEQYF. The CDR3, as DNA: TGTGCCTGGAGCTCCGGGGGCGAGCAGTACTTC.

This clone was seen just once. J is TRBJ2-1 and V is TRBV5-1, with D perhaps matching TRBD1 or TRBD2 (7 bases each). The V gene lost 4 bases and the J gene lost 8 bases, with 19 bases spanning the gap. Germline values: CDR1 SGHRS, CDR2 YFSETQ. This CDR3 has 15 residues. CDR3 bases: TGCGCCAGCAGCCCAGGGGGGGGGCGCAGCGATGAGCAGTTCTTC. Protein sequence: CASSPGGGRSDEQFF.

The chain recombines TRBV19 with TRBJ1-6, with D perhaps matching TRBD1 (5 bases). Trimming pared 5 bases from V and 11 bases from J, leaving 13 bases between. CDR3 length: 13 residues. Germline CDR1 reads LNHDA; CDR2 reads SQIVND (reference sequence). In DNA form, the CDR3 reads TGTGCCAGTAGTTTTGTAGGACACCCACCCCTCCACTTT. This gives the protein CASSFVGHPPLHF. Full variable domain (missing parts from reference TRBV19 and TRBJ1-6): DGGITQSPKYLFRKEGQNVTLSCEQNLNHDAMYWYRQDPGQGLRLIYYSQIVNDFQKGDIAEGYSVSREKKESFPLTVTSAQKNPTAFYLCASSFVGHPPLHFGNGTRLTVT.

The chain joins TRBV27 to TRBJ2-2; possibly TRBD2 for D (6 bases). In germline, CDR1 is MNHEY, CDR2 SMNVEV (reference sequence). The CDR3 runs to 15 residues. V lost 0 bases and J lost 1, with 6 bases in between. The CDR3 DNA reads as TGTGCCAGCAGTTTATCGGGGGGGAACACCGGGGAGCTGTTTTTT. Its translation is CASSLSGGNTGELFF.

The chain is built from TRBV6-5 and TRBJ1-5; 8 bases map to TRBD1. The CDR3 has 15 residues. The J segment lost 6 bases and the V segment lost 2 bases, leaving 6 bases of the junction unmatched. Germline V lookup: CDR1 MNHEY, CDR2 SVGAGI. The CDR3 sequence: CASSYGSGGGQPQHF. CDR3 nucleotide sequence: TGTGCCAGCAGTTACGGCTCAGGGGGCGGTCAGCCCCAGCATTTT.

This clone is labeled as medium-sized. The V gene is TRBV29-1, the J gene TRBJ2-7; TRBD1 aligns across 9 bases. The CDR3 length is 12 residues. Trimming at V came to 6 bases and at J to 5 bases, leaving 5 bases not matched to a gene. Germline lookup yields CDR1 SQVTM and CDR2 ANQGSEA. The CDR3 is CSVTGTGNEQYF. The CDR3 DNA sequence: TGCAGCGTGACCGGGACAGGGAACGAGCAGTACTTC.

This chain joins TRBV30 and TRBJ2-5; 8 positions agree with TRBD2. The CDR3 totals 14 residues. Germline values: CDR1 GTSNPN, CDR2 SVGIG (reference sequence). J lost 5 bases, V lost 0 bases, and 5 bases had no gene match. Here the CDR3 DNA reads TGTGCCTGGAGTGTACGCGGGGGGCTGGAGACCCAGTACTTC. Translation: CAWSVRGGLETQYF.

In this sample, this clone is medium-sized. The chain recombines TRBV11-2 with TRBJ2-3, with D tentatively TRBD1 (6 bases). Germline lookup yields CDR1 SGHAT and CDR2 FQNNGV. This CDR3 comprises 14 residues. Trimming left V 1 base short and J 4 bases short, with 9 bases between. The CDR3 coding sequence is TGTGCCAGCAGCTTAGGTGGGGGCCCAGATACGCAGTATTTT. Translating it yields CASSLGGGPDTQYF.

CDR3 region: CASSLGGPDFSGDTQYF. The CDR3, as DNA: TGTGCCAGCAGCTTAGGGGGGCCGGATTTCTCTGGCGATACGCAGTATTTT. The V gene is TRBV7-9, the J gene TRBJ2-3; D might be TRBD1 (6 bases). The germline V and J ends were trimmed by 1 base and 6 bases, with 20 bases remaining between them. CDR1 and CDR2 (germline): SEHNR, FQNEAQ (reference sequence). The CDR3 loop spans 17 amino acids.

This clone came up a few times. The CDR3 coding sequence is TGTGCCAGCAGGGGCTTAAGCTCCTATAATTCACCCCTCCACTTT. Protein sequence: CASRGLSSYNSPLHF. The chain carries TRBV27 and TRBJ1-6; D is unclear. Germline V lookup: CDR1 MNHEY, CDR2 SMNVEV (reference sequence). The V and J ends lost 6 bases and 0 bases respectively, with 9 bases between them. This CDR3 comprises 15 residues.

This chain links TRBV7-3 with TRBJ2-7; no clear D gene. CDR3 length equals 15 residues. V dropped 0 bases and J dropped 6 bases, with 15 bases sitting between them. Germline CDR1 is SGHTA and CDR2 is FQGTGA. CDR3 coding DNA: TGTGCCAGCAGCTTAACTCCGGACCCCGAGGCCGAGCAGTACTTC. Translation: CASSLTPDPEAEQYF.

The count of this clone is one. The rearrangement uses TRBV7-3 and TRBJ2-3; 8 nucleotides match TRBD1. CDR1 and CDR2 (germline): SGHTA, FQGTGA. CDR3 size: 14 residues. Trimming took 6 bases from V and 2 from J; bases not matched to a gene: 4. The DNA for the CDR3 is TGTGCCAGCAGTTACAGGGGGTCCACAGATACGCAGTATTTT. Its protein is CASSYRGSTDTQYF.

This clone was detected a few times. The CDR3 loop is CASSIAGGGYGYTF. The DNA for the CDR3 is TGTGCCAGTAGTATAGCGGGCGGCGGCTATGGCTACACCTTC. The chain carries TRBV19 and TRBJ1-2; D not certain. CDR1 LNHDA and CDR2 SQIVND come from the germline V gene (reference sequence). V dropped 1 base and J dropped 4 bases, with 10 bases sitting between them. This CDR3 is 14 amino acids long. The full variable domain, rest sourced from reference TRBV19 and TRBJ1-2, is DGGITQSPKYLFRKEGQNVTLSCEQNLNHDAMYWYRQDPGQGLRLIYYSQIVNDFQKGDIAEGYSVSREKKESFPLTVTSAQKNPTAFYLCASSIAGGGYGYTFGSGTRLTVV.